What follows are 16 T cell receptor beta chains derived from one specimen sequenced in a study of OX40 agonist ivuxolimab in advanced cancers. Only in-frame clones appear in the TCRdb table, and some are missing; sequencing was by immunoSEQ multiplex PCR. Among around 80,000 clones listed, about 88% were seen once. Sequences were derived from CD4+ or CD8+ T cells sorted from blood, sampled in a trial of the OX40 agonist ivuxolimab. These receptors were collected from an adult with an advanced solid tumor such as melanoma, head and neck, liver or kidney cancer.

This chain uses TRBV10-3 with TRBJ1-1; TRBD1 matches at 7 bases. CDR1 and CDR2 from the germline V gene are ENHRY and SYGVKD. This CDR3 comprises 13 residues. V shed 10 bases and J 1 base; nucleotides not matched to a gene: 6. The CDR3 bases are TGTGCCACTCAAGGGACAGAGAACACTGAAGCTTTCTTT. Translation gives CATQGTENTEAFF.

The rearrangement links TRBV19 to TRBJ1-1; tentative D call: TRBD1 (5 bases). The germline CDR1 and CDR2 sequences are LNHDA and SQIVND (reference sequence). V was trimmed by 5 bases and J by 1 base, leaving 14 bases between them. The CDR3 runs 15 residues. The DNA for the CDR3 is TGTGCCAGTAGTGCAAACCCGGGGGGGAACACTGAAGCTTTCTTT. Residues: CASSANPGGNTEAFF. Based on the CDR3 plus reference TRBV19 and TRBJ1-1, the full variable domain is DGGITQSPKYLFRKEGQNVTLSCEQNLNHDAMYWYRQDPGQGLRLIYYSQIVNDFQKGDIAEGYSVSREKKESFPLTVTSAQKNPTAFYLCASSANPGGNTEAFFGQGTRLTVV.

CDR3 loop: CASSSVAGGVDEQFF. The CDR3, as DNA: TGCGCCAGCAGCTCCGTAGCGGGGGGCGTGGATGAGCAGTTCTTC. The rearrangement joins TRBV5-1 to TRBJ2-1, with 10 nucleotides matching TRBD2. The J segment lost 8 bases and the V segment lost 3 bases, leaving 8 bases of the junction unmatched. Germline V gene data show CDR1 as SGHRS and CDR2 as YFSETQ. The CDR3 spans 15 residues.

J is TRBJ1-3 and V is TRBV28; 8 bases map to TRBD1. Unmatched junction bases numbered 5, after V lost 5 bases and J lost 2 bases. The germline V gene has CDR1 MDHEN and CDR2 SYDVKM. There are 15 residues in the CDR3. The CDR3 nucleotides read TGTGCCAGCAGTCGGACGACAGGGGCTGGAAACACCATATATTTT. This translates into CASSRTTGAGNTIYF. Full variable domain (outside the CDR3, taken from reference TRBV28 and TRBJ1-3): DVKVTQSSRYLVKRTGEKVFLECVQDMDHENMFWYRQDPGLGLRLIYFSYDVKMKEKGDIPEGYSVSREKKERFSLILESASTNQTSMYLCASSRTTGAGNTIYFGEGSWLTVV.

This chain connects TRBV5-4 to TRBJ2-3; 7 bases map to TRBD1. This CDR3 comprises 15 residues. CDR1 SGHNT and CDR2 YYREEE come from the germline V gene (reference sequence). J lost 2 bases, V lost 0 bases, and 3 bases had no gene match. CDR3 nucleotides: TGTGCCAGCAGCTTGGGGACAGGCCCCACAGATACGCAGTATTTT. It encodes CASSLGTGPTDTQYF.

The V and J genes are TRBV2 and TRBJ1-1, with D hard to call. Looked up from germline, CDR1 is SNHLY and CDR2 is FYNNEI. V lost 1 base and J 1 base, leaving 4 bases between the germline ends. The CDR3 is 13 residues long. The CDR3 region is CASSEGRNTEAFF. Here the CDR3 DNA reads TGTGCCAGCAGTGAAGGACGGAACACTGAAGCTTTCTTT.

This clone was picked up one time. The genes are TRBV5-6 and TRBJ1-1; the D gene is possibly TRBD1 (6 bases). The germline gives CDR1 SGHDT, CDR2 YYEEEE. The V end was cut by 1 base, the J end by 1 base, with 11 bases between. The CDR3 has 15 residues. CDR3 sequence reads: CASSLRGYKNTEAFF. The DNA for the CDR3 is TGTGCCAGCAGCTTGAGGGGGTATAAGAACACTGAAGCTTTCTTT.

The chain uses TRBV14 and TRBJ2-7, with TRBD2 as a possible D gene (5 bases). V gave up 1 base and J gave up 7 bases, with 14 bases separating them. In germline, CDR1 is SGHDN, CDR2 FVKESK. CDR3 length: 14 residues. The CDR3 here is CASSQVSGKAEQYF. Here the CDR3 DNA reads TGTGCCAGCAGCCAAGTCTCGGGGAAAGCAGAGCAGTACTTC.

For the CDR3, the DNA is TGTGCCACCAGCAGAGATCGATACAGCCCCTCTGGGGCCAACGTCCTGACTTTC. It yields the protein CATSRDRYSPSGANVLTF. The chain links TRBV15 to TRBJ2-6; D unresolved. Trimming cost V 0 bases and J 0 bases, with 12 bases left between them. CDR3 length: 18 residues. CDR1 and CDR2 from the germline V gene are LNHNV and YYDKDF (reference sequence).

The chain links TRBV7-3 to TRBJ2-3; 9 nucleotides line up with TRBD2. Germline CDR1 SGHTA, CDR2 FQGTGA. Trimming cost V 4 bases and J 4 bases; bases outside gene matches: 9. The CDR3 consists of 16 residues. CDR3 region: CASSSQGGGAADTQYF. Here the CDR3 DNA reads TGTGCCAGCAGCTCACAGGGCGGGGGGGCCGCAGATACGCAGTATTTT.

As for this clone: A read error may produce the germline difference seen at one junction end. The chain has TRBV4-3 and TRBJ2-2, with D uncertain. Per germline, CDR1 LGHNA and CDR2 YSLEER. The CDR3 has 15 residues. The chain's CDR3 is CVSTSSALNTGELFF. The CDR3, as DNA: TGCGTCAGCACCAGTTCCGCCTTGAACACCGGGGAGCTGTTTTTT.

The chain recombines TRBV6-6 with TRBJ2-7; D is possibly TRBD2 (5 bases). The CDR3 length is 14 residues. V lost 7 bases and J lost 0, with 13 bases in between. Germline V gene sequence: CDR1 MNHNY, CDR2 SVGAGI (reference sequence). The CDR3 coding sequence is TGTGCCAGCAAGTCCAGGAGGAGCTCCTACGAGCAGTACGTC. Its protein product is CASKSRRSSYEQYV.

The gene calls are TRBV18 and TRBJ2-3, with TRBD1 identical over 7 bases. With V trimmed by 1 base and J by 2 bases, 12 bases remained unmatched. This CDR3 has 18 residues. Per the germline V gene, CDR1 is KGHSH and CDR2 is LQKENI. In DNA, the CDR3 is TGTGCCAGCTCACCACGAAATTCCGGCAGGGGGTCCACAGATACGCAGTATTTT. Its protein product is CASSPRNSGRGSTDTQYF.

This clone was seen once. This chain joins TRBV29-1 and TRBJ2-2; 9 bases match TRBD1. Germline V gene lookup returns CDR1 SQVTM and CDR2 ANQGSEA. This CDR3 region has 13 residues. CDR3 coding DNA: TGCAGTGCCGGGGACAGGGCCACCGGGGAGCTGTTTTTT. Its protein is CSAGDRATGELFF.

A remark on this clone: One junction end disagrees with the germline gene, perhaps due to a read error. V gene TRBV10-3 combines with J gene TRBJ1-1; TRBD1 matches 9 bases. Germline lookup yields CDR1 ENHRY and CDR2 SYGVKD. This CDR3 contains 12 residues. The CDR3 DNA reads TGTGCCATTAGTGGGGGACAGGGTGAAGCTTTCTTT. It translates to CAISGGQGEAFF.

This clone was seen a single time. The chain links TRBV11-2 to TRBJ1-6; D is uncertain. Trimming pared 1 base from V and 1 base from J, leaving 8 bases between. This CDR3 is 16 amino acids long. Germline CDR1 and CDR2: SGHAT and FQNNGV. CDR3 loop: CASSLGPASYNSPLHF. Here the CDR3 DNA reads TGTGCCAGCAGCTTAGGACCGGCATCCTATAATTCACCCCTCCACTTT.